This TCR beta chain was recovered during a study of OX40 agonist ivuxolimab in advanced cancers. General notes on the study: Ivuxolimab was a fully human IgG2 agonistic monoclonal antibody targeting the costimulatory receptor OX40 (CD134). Intravenous ivuxolimab was administered to patients every 2 weeks at six dose levels: 0.01, 0.1, 0.3, 1.5, 3 and 10 mg/kg. Of the approximately 53 patients in dose escalation, about 19 had hepatocellular carcinoma, some 15 had melanoma, 9 had renal cell carcinoma and 9 had head and neck cancer. In the dose-escalation cohort, around 80% of patients were male, and the mean age was 60 years with a range of 23 to 79. Prior anti-PD-1, anti-PD-L1 or anti-CTLA-4 therapy was permitted, and roughly two fifths of dose-escalation patients had received checkpoint inhibitors. Partial responses were achieved by three dose-escalation patients, of whom one had hepatocellular carcinoma and two had cutaneous melanoma. The point of sequencing TCRbeta in the periphery was to test whether ivuxolimab changed TCR sequence diversity and drove clonal T-cell expansion. The paper reports the monotherapy dose-escalation portion (N = 52 patients) of the phase I ivuxolimab trial.

Trimming at the junction amounts to 0 bases on V and 7 bases on J, and the germline ends lie 16 bases apart. The CDR3 holds 16 amino acids from the cysteine to the phenylalanine. Only the CDR3 portion is preserved as DNA: 48 bases, with reading frame beginning at the first base. The germline V gene yields MNHNS for CDR1 and SASEGT for CDR2. The trial excluded patients who had a history of autoimmune disease or were on systemic immunosuppression. Peripheral blood for TCR sequencing was collected from all dose cohorts at baseline, on cycle 4 day 1, and on cycle 7 day 1. Samples were obtained from an open-label, multicenter, first-in-human phase I dose-escalation trial of ivuxolimab. Adults with locally advanced or metastatic melanoma, renal cell, hepatocellular, or head and neck squamous cell carcinoma were enrolled in the trial. Before TCR sequencing, CD4+ and CD8+ T cells were separately sorted from peripheral blood.

As to this clone: The antigen it binds to is not known. No per-base quality is available; no much larger clone lies one base away.

Genomic DNA was isolated from the sorted cells so that the TCRbeta CDR3 region could be sequenced. The immunoSEQ Assay was used to sequence the TCRbeta CDR3 regions. In its TCRdb copy, this immuneACCESS table keeps in-frame sequences only and misses some clones. Where compared with another copy, unresolved V genes explain less than half of these, and the others have no known cause. The sample yields roughly 76,000 clones; around 90% were counted once. Clones ranked in the top ten supply 2.3% of the sample. The full study reports these points: The antigen specificity of the peripheral T cells that underwent clonal expansion was not determined. Partial responders in the 0.1-3.0 mg/kg groups had among the lowest normalized peripheral clonal expansion, especially among CD8+ T cells. After ivuxolimab, more expanded clones were found on average in CD8+ T cells than in CD4+ T cells. Low levels of normalized T-cell clonal expansion were also seen in some patients who did not respond. At doses of 0.1 to 3.0 mg/kg, clonal expansion of both CD4+ and CD8+ T cells in blood was seen between baseline and week 6.

The chain links TRBV6-1 with TRBJ1-5; no D segment can be confidently identified. The TCR comes from an adult with an advanced solid tumor such as melanoma, head and neck, liver or kidney cancer. The specimen was CD4+ or CD8+ T cells sorted from blood, collected in a trial of the OX40 agonist ivuxolimab. CDR3 protein: CASSEAPARDGQPQHF. The bases read TGTGCCAGCAGTGAAGCGCCGGCGCGGGATGGGCAGCCCCAGCATTTT.